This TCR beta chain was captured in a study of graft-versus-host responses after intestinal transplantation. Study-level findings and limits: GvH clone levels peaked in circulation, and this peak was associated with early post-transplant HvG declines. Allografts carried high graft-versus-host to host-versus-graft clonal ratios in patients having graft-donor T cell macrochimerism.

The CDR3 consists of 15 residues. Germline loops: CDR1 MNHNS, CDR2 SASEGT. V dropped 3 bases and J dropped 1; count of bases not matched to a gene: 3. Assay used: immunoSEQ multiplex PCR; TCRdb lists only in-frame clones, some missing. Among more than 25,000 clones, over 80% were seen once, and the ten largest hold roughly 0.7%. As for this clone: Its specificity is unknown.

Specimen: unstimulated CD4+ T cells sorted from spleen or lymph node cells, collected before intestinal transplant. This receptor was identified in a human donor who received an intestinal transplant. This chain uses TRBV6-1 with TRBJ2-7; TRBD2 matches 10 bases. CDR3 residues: CASSDGLAASYEQYF. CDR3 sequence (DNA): TGTGCCAGCAGTGACGGACTAGCGGCTTCCTACGAGCAGTACTTC.